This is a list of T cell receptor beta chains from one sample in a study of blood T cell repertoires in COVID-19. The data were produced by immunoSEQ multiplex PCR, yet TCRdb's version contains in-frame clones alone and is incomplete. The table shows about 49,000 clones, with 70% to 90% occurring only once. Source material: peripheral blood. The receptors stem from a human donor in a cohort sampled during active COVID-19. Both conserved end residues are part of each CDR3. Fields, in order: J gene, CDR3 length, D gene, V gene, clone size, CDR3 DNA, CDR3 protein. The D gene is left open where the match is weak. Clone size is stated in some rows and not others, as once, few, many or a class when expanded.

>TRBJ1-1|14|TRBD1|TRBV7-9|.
TGTGCCAGCAGCATCTCGGACAGGGCCCTGGGAGCTTTCTTT
CASSISDRALGAFF
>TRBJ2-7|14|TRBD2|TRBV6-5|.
TGTGCCAGCAGTCAACTAGCGGGACCCTACGAGCAGTACTTC
CASSQLAGPYEQYF
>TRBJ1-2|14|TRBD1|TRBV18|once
TGTGCCAGTTCAGGACAGGGCAAAATTTATGGCTACACCTTC
CASSGQGKIYGYTF
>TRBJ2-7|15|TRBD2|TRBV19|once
TGTGCCAGTAGTATTGGCCTAGCGGGCGCCTACGAGCAGTACTTC
CASSIGLAGAYEQYF
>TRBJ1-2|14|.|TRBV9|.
TGTGCCAGCAGCGTAGGGCAAACCTCCTATGGCTACACCTTC
CASSVGQTSYGYTF
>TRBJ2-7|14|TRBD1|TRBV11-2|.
TGTGCCAGCAGCTTTGAGGGGGCGATCGACGAGCAGTACTTC
CASSFEGAIDEQYF
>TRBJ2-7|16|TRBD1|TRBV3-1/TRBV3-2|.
TGTGCCAGCAGCCAAGATGGGGGACAGGGGGCTTACGAGCAGTACTTC
CASSQDGGQGAYEQYF
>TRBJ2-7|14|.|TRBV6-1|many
TGTGCCAGCAGTGAAAAGGTTGAGGTCCACGAGCAGTACTTC
CASSEKVEVHEQYF
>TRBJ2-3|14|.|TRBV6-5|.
TGTGCCAGCCTCGGGACACGATGGACAGATACGCAGTATTTT
CASLGTRWTDTQYF
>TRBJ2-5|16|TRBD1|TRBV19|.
TGTGCCAGTAGTATTAGGTGGACAGGGGGTCGAGAGACCCAGTACTTC
CASSIRWTGGRETQYF
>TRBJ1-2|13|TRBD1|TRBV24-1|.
TGTGCCACCAGTGATACGACAGGGAACGGCTACACCTTC
CATSDTTGNGYTF
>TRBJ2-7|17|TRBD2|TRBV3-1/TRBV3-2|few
TGTGCCAGCAGCCAAGAGCTGACTAGCGGGCCTTCCTACGAGCAGTACTTC
CASSQELTSGPSYEQYF
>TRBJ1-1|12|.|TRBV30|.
TGTGCCTGGAGTCACATGAACACTGAAGCTTTCTTT
CAWSHMNTEAFF
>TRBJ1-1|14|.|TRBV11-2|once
TGTGCCAGCAGCTTTAATAGATTCATCACTGAAGCTTTCTTT
CASSFNRFITEAFF
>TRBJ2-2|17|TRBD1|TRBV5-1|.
TGCGCCAGCAGGAACCCCCGGGACAGGGGAACCACCGGGGAGCTGTTTTTT
CASRNPRDRGTTGELFF
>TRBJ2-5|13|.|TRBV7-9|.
TGTGCCAGCAGCACAGACAGCCAAGAGACCCAGTACTTC
CASSTDSQETQYF
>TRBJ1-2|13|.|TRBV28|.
TGTGCCAGCATCCGAACCGCCTCGGGTGGCTACACCTTC
CASIRTASGGYTF
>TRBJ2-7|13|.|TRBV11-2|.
TGTGCCAGCAGCTTAGTGGGGGGTTACGAGCAGTACTTC
CASSLVGGYEQYF
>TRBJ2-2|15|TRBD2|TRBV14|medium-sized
TGTGCCAGCAGCCAGGGGGGGACGAACACCGGGGAGCTGTTTTTT
CASSQGGTNTGELFF
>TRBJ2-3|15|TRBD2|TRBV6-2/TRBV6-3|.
TGTGCCAGCAGTTACAAACGGGGGGGCGATGATACGCAGTATTTT
CASSYKRGGDDTQYF
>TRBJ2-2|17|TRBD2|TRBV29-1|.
TGCAGCGTTGAAGGACTAGCGGGGGCCCCGAACACCGGGGAGCTGTTTTTT
CSVEGLAGAPNTGELFF
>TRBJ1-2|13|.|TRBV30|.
TGTGCCTGGAGTGTGAGGGATAACTATGGCTACACCTTC
CAWSVRDNYGYTF
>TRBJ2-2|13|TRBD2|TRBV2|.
TGTGCCAGCAGTGAACGGGGGGTCGGGGAGCTGTTTTTT
CASSERGVGELFF
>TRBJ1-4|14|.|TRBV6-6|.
TGTGCCAGCAGTTATGGCAGGGAAAATGAAAAACTGTTTTTT
CASSYGRENEKLFF
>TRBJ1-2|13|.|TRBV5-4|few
TGTGCCAGCAGCTTGGGGAACAGGGAGGGCTACACCTTC
CASSLGNREGYTF
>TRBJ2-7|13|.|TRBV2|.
TGTGCCAGCACCAGGGACAAATCGTCCGAGCAGTACTTC
CASTRDKSSEQYF
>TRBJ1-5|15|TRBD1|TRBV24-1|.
TGTGCCACCAGTGATACAGGGGTTAGCAATCAGCCCCAGCATTTT
CATSDTGVSNQPQHF
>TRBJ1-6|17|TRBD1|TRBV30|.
TGTGCCTGGAACCAAAGCCCGGGACAGGGGGTAGAATCACCCCTCCACTTT
CAWNQSPGQGVESPLHF
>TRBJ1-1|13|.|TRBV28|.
TGTGCCAGCAGCCTTGACTACAACACTGAAGCTTTCTTT
CASSLDYNTEAFF
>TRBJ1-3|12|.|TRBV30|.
TGTGCCTGGAGTGTCGTTTCGAACACCATATATTTT
CAWSVVSNTIYF
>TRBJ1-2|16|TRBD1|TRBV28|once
TGTGCCAGCAGTTACCCACTGGGACAGGGGGCGAAAGGCTACACCTTC
CASSYPLGQGAKGYTF
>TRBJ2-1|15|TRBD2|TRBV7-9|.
TGTGCCAGCAGCGTCGGTAGCGGGGAGGGCGATGAGCAGTTCTTC
CASSVGSGEGDEQFF
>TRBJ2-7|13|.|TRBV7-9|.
TGTGCCAGCAGCCCCCCCCAGGCCTACGAGCAGTACTTC
CASSPPQAYEQYF
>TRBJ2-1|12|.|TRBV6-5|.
TGTGCCAGCAGCCAGGGTGAAGGTGAGCAGTTCTTC
CASSQGEGEQFF
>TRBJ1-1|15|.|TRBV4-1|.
TGCGCCAGCAGCCAACCCCTCCTAGGGGACACTGAAGCTTTCTTT
CASSQPLLGDTEAFF
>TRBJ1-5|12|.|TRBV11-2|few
TGTGCCAGCAGCTTAGCTCCGGGACCCCAGCATTTT
CASSLAPGPQHF
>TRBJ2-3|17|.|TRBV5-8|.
TGTGCCAGCAGCTTATTTGGGCTGACAGGAAACACAGATACGCAGTATTTT
CASSLFGLTGNTDTQYF
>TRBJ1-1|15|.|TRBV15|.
TGTGCCACCAGCAGAGCGGACAGCATGAACACTGAAGCTTTCTTT
CATSRADSMNTEAFF
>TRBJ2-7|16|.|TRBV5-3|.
TGTGCCAGAAGCTTGTTCGGTCACAGGGATACGTGCGAGCAGTACTTC
CARSLFGHRDTCEQYF
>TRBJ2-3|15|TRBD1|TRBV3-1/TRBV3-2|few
TGTGCCAGCAGCGCCGGGACAGGGTTTACAGATACGCAGTATTTT
CASSAGTGFTDTQYF
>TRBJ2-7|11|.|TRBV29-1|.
TGCAGCGTTGGACATAGCTACGAGCAGTACTTC
CSVGHSYEQYF